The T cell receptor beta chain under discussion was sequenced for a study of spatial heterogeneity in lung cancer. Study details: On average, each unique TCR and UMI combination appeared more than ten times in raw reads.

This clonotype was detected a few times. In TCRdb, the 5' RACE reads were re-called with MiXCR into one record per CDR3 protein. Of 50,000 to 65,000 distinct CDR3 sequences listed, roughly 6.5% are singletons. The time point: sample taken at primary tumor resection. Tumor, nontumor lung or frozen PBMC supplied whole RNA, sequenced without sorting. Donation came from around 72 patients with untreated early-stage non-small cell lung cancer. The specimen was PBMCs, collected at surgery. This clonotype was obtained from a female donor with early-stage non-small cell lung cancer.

The CDR3 loop reads CASSQDPRDFAYNSPLHF. CDR3 DNA sequence: TGCGCCAGCAGCCAAGACCCCCGCGACTTCGCCTATAATTCACCCCTCCACTTT. This chain connects TRBV4-1 to TRBJ1-6; D gene unclear. This CDR3 has 18 residues. V lost 0 bases to trimming and J lost 2 bases, with 14 bases between them. Germline CDR1 is MGHRA and CDR2 is YSYEKL.